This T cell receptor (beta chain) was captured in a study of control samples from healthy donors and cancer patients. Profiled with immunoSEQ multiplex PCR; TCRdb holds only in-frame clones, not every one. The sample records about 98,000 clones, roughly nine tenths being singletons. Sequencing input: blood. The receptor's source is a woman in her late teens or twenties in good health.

CDR3 in amino acids: CASRSTGEGGYTF. CDR3 coding DNA: TGTGCCAGCAGGTCGACAGGGGAGGGTGGCTACACCTTC. The chain is built from TRBV12-3 or TRBV12-4 and TRBJ1-2; the match to TRBD1 covers 8 bases. V trimming: 6 bases; J trimming: 7 bases; junction bases outside the gene matches: 7. This CDR3 comprises 13 residues.